Below are 4 T cell receptor beta chains sequenced from a single sample in a study of OX40 agonist ivuxolimab in advanced cancers. Libraries were prepared by immunoSEQ multiplex PCR; TCRdb keeps only in-frame clonotypes and omits some of them. The table records about 86,000 clones, about 90% of them present only once. The sequencing used CD4+ or CD8+ T cells sorted from blood, collected in a trial of the OX40 agonist ivuxolimab. The receptors were gathered from an adult with an advanced solid tumor such as melanoma, head and neck, liver or kidney cancer.

The CDR3: CASSQATSGSGNEQFF. As DNA, the CDR3 is TGCGCCAGCAGCCAGGCAACTAGCGGGAGTGGGAATGAGCAGTTCTTC. The chain uses TRBV4-1 and TRBJ2-1; TRBD2 agrees at 11 bases. The CDR3 is 16 residues long. The junction had 8 bases not matched to a gene; V was cut back by 3 bases and J by 7 bases. Germline CDR1 MGHRA, CDR2 YSYEKL.

V is TRBV5-5 and J is TRBJ1-5; 10 bases are shared with TRBD1. Germline V CDR1 and CDR2: SGHKS, YYEKEE (reference sequence). CDR3 length: 15 amino acids. Trimming removed 6 bases from V and 4 bases from J; junction bases left unmatched: 7. CDR3: CASTRTGQGNQPQHF. As DNA, the CDR3 is TGTGCCAGCACCCGAACGGGACAGGGGAATCAGCCCCAGCATTTT.

This clone appeared a single time. The chain has TRBV5-1 and TRBJ2-7, with D tentatively TRBD1 (6 bases). The CDR3 totals 15 residues. The germline gives CDR1 SGHRS, CDR2 YFSETQ. V dropped 6 bases and J dropped 3 bases, with 19 bases sitting between them. CDR3 in DNA: TGCGCCAGCATGGGGGCTAGCTCGGGATTCTACGAGCAGTACTTC. Its translation is CASMGASSGFYEQYF.

This chain joins TRBV6-5 and TRBJ1-1; possible D gene TRBD1, 5 bases. Trimming left V 6 bases short and J 5 bases short, with 16 bases between. The CDR3 runs 14 residues. Looked up from germline, CDR1 is MNHEY and CDR2 is SVGAGI. CDR3 sequence: CASRWTAGGTEAFF. The CDR3, as DNA: TGTGCCAGCAGATGGACGGCCGGGGGAACTGAAGCTTTCTTT.